This T cell receptor beta chain was recorded in a study of neurological immune-mediated disorders. V was pared by 4 bases and J by 3 bases, with 13 bases of the junction left unmatched. In germline, CDR1 is DFQATT, CDR2 SNEGSKA (reference sequence). CDR3 length: 16 amino acids. TCRdb processed the 5' RACE reads anew with MiXCR; each CDR3 protein has one entry. The repertoire holds tens of thousands of distinct CDR3 sequences, with about an eighth as singletons. This clonotype came up many times. The genes are TRBV20-1 and TRBJ2-7; 9 bases agree with TRBD1. This TCR derives from a woman in her sixties or seventies with HTLV-1-associated myelopathy (HAM/TSP). Sequencing used PBMCs. CDR3 sequence: CSATPRDRVFLYEQYF. CDR3 in DNA: TGCAGTGCTACACCCCGGGACAGGGTCTTCCTCTACGAGCAGTACTTC.